This TCR beta chain was sequenced in a study of blood T cell repertoires in COVID-19. Here immunoSEQ multiplex PCR was the method, and the copy in TCRdb shows in-frame clones only, minus some. The sample consists of around 270,000 clones, 84% of them appearing once. This CDR3 is 16 amino acids long. From germline, CDR1 is SGHDN and CDR2 FVKESK. The V gene lost 3 bases and the J gene lost 4 bases, with 15 bases spanning the gap. The clonotype originates from a woman aged 40 to 50 who had recovered from COVID-19. The sequenced sample was peripheral blood. The chain carries TRBV14 and TRBJ2-2, with D possibly being TRBD2 (5 bases). The CDR3 coding sequence is TGTGCCAGCAGCCACCCGCTGGGGAGAAGCACCGGGGAGCTGTTTTTT. As protein: CASSHPLGRSTGELFF. The full variable domain, rest sourced from reference TRBV14 and TRBJ2-2, is EAGVTQFPSHSVIEKGQTVTLRCDPISGHDNLYWYRRVMGKEIKFLLHFVKESKQDESGMPNNRFLAERTGGTYSTLKVQPAELEDSGVYFCASSHPLGRSTGELFFGEGSRLTVL.